This is a list of T cell receptor beta chains from one sample in a study. MiXCR, applied by TCRdb to the 5' RACE reads, yields one record per CDR3 protein. The data show 50,000 to 70,000 distinct CDR3 sequences, less than 25% seen once. Source material: tumor-infiltrating Tregs sorted from the breast tumor. These receptors were collected from a female donor with breast cancer. Each CDR3 is given with its conserved first and last residue. The order of the fields is V gene, J gene, D gene, CDR3 protein. A D gene is named only where the DNA matches it firmly.

TRBV5-5	TRBJ2-5	.	CASSFRQDQETQYF
TRBV5-5	TRBJ2-2	TRBD2	CASRPGGNTGELFF
TRBV7-9	TRBJ1-5	.	CASSFQGNQTQHF
TRBV30	TRBJ1-4	TRBD1	CAWKRAGTDNEKLFF
TRBV6-1	TRBJ2-5	.	CASSEALQARETQYF
TRBV12-3/TRBV12-4	TRBJ2-1	.	CASSLGLVGNEQFF
TRBV5-5	TRBJ1-1	.	CASSLAPMARIGGAFF
TRBV29-1	TRBJ1-1	.	CSVERAVEAFF
TRBV6-2/TRBV6-3	TRBJ1-5	.	CASSLALGGNQPQHF
TRBV5-1	TRBJ2-5	.	CASSPKTGNQETQYF
TRBV20-1	TRBJ2-3	.	CSARDVKGADTQYF
TRBV11-2	TRBJ2-3	.	CASSLRGLFTDTQYF
TRBV5-1	TRBJ1-2	.	CASSLSSSILDGYTF
TRBV3-1	TRBJ2-1	.	CASSQDSGPGYNEQFF
TRBV24-1	TRBJ2-5	.	CATSDLSAEGETQYF
TRBV12-3/TRBV12-4	TRBJ1-5	.	CASSQGVGPQPQHF
TRBV10-2	TRBJ1-4	TRBD1	CASSERTGGADEKLFF
TRBV6-1	TRBJ2-3	.	CASRKMGEDTQYF
TRBV7-9	TRBJ2-7	.	CASSSIRDYEQYF
TRBV28	TRBJ2-7	.	CASSWDTGSYEQYF